This is a list of T cell receptor beta chains from one sample in a study of control samples from healthy donors and cancer patients. Using immunoSEQ multiplex PCR, the repertoire was profiled, and TCRdb retains in-frame clones only, with some absent. Of 150,000 to 200,000 clones listed, 85% to 95% are singletons. The sequencing input was blood. The receptors come from a man aged 18 to 29 in good health. CDR3s include the opening cysteine and the closing phenylalanine or tryptophan. A D gene is named only where the DNA matches it firmly. Clone size is not always given. Where it is, it says once, few, many or a class for expanded clones.

D gene | J gene | V gene | clone size | CDR3 protein | CDR3 DNA
- | TRBJ2-2 | TRBV7-2 | few | CASSYGPHGGTGELFF | TGTGCCAGCAGCTACGGACCCCACGGGGGCACCGGGGAGCTGTTTTTT
- | TRBJ2-2 | TRBV2 | - | CASSPPAASGVSGELFF | TGTGCCAGCAGTCCCCCGGCGGCTTCCGGGGTCAGCGGGGAGCTGTTTTTT
- | TRBJ1-2 | TRBV5-1 | - | CASSLGGREEGYTF | TGCGCCAGCAGCTTGGGCGGCAGGGAAGAGGGCTACACCTTC
- | TRBJ2-4 | TRBV5-1 | - | CASSLAGAERNIQYF | TGCGCCAGCAGCTTGGCAGGGGCAGAAAGAAACATTCAGTACTTC
- | TRBJ2-2 | TRBV5-1 | - | CASTSFVGGANTGELFF | TGCGCCAGCACCTCATTTGTAGGGGGAGCGAACACCGGGGAGCTGTTTTTT
- | TRBJ1-2 | TRBV7-2 | - | CASSVSSGATNYGYTF | TGTGCCAGCAGCGTAAGCTCGGGCGCTACTAACTATGGCTACACCTTC
- | TRBJ2-1 | TRBV20-1 | - | CSATGDNEQFF | TGCAGTGCTACAGGGGACAATGAGCAGTTCTTC
- | TRBJ2-7 | TRBV14 | - | CASSQSRQGEQYF | TGTGCCAGCAGCCAGTCGCGGCAGGGCGAGCAGTACTTC
- | TRBJ2-1 | TRBV5-1 | - | CASSTTSHYEQFF | TGCGCCAGCAGCACCACTAGTCATTATGAGCAGTTCTTC
- | TRBJ2-5 | TRBV5-1 | - | CASSSSSGETQYF | TGCGCCAGCAGCTCGTCCAGCGGGGAGACCCAGTACTTC
TRBD1 | TRBJ1-1 | TRBV7-2 | - | CASSDGQGLLPEAFF | TGTGCCAGCAGCGACGGACAGGGGCTCTTGCCTGAAGCTTTCTTT
TRBD1 | TRBJ2-7 | TRBV5-1 | - | CASSLKGQGSRSYEQYF | TGCGCCAGCAGCCTCAAGGGACAGGGGTCTCGCTCCTACGAGCAGTACTTC
- | TRBJ2-5 | TRBV9 | - | CASSLQGHTQETQYF | TGTGCCAGCAGCCTACAAGGACACACCCAAGAGACCCAGTACTTC
- | TRBJ2-7 | TRBV28 | - | CASSFLYEQYF | TGTGCCAGCAGTTTTCTTTACGAGCAGTACTTC
TRBD2 | TRBJ2-1 | TRBV19 | - | CASSIGGALWDEQFF | TGTGCCAGTAGTATCGGGGGGGCGCTTTGGGATGAGCAGTTCTTC
- | TRBJ1-6 | TRBV28 | - | CASRRTDNSPLHF | TGTGCCAGCAGAAGGACAGACAATTCACCCCTCCACTTT
- | TRBJ1-4 | TRBV9 | - | CASSGRELKLFF | TGTGCCAGCAGCGGCAGGGAGTTGAAACTGTTTTTT
- | TRBJ2-3 | TRBV4-1 | - | CASSQVTDTNTQYF | TGCGCCAGCAGCCAAGTTACAGACACAAATACGCAGTATTTT
- | TRBJ2-6 | TRBV7-8 | - | CASSLMTAPISGANVLTF | TGTGCCAGCAGCTTAATGACCGCGCCCATCTCTGGGGCCAACGTCCTGACTTTC
TRBD2 | TRBJ2-1 | TRBV5-1 | - | CASSATSGGLNEQFF | TGCGCCAGCAGCGCGACTAGCGGGGGCTTAAATGAGCAGTTCTTC
TRBD2 | TRBJ2-5 | TRBV5-4 | - | CASSPGGASETQYF | TGTGCCAGCAGCCCCGGGGGGGCCAGCGAGACCCAGTACTTC
- | TRBJ1-3 | TRBV12-3/TRBV12-4 | - | CASSFQGNTIYF | TGTGCCAGCAGTTTTCAGGGCAACACCATATATTTT
- | TRBJ1-5 | TRBV5-6 | - | CASSLRGALSNQPQHF | TGTGCCAGCAGCTTACGGGGGGCCCTTAGCAATCAGCCCCAGCATTTT
TRBD1 | TRBJ1-5 | TRBV2 | few | CASSLGQVPSQPQHF | TGTGCCAGCAGTCTGGGACAGGTCCCCTCTCAGCCCCAGCATTTT
TRBD1 | TRBJ1-5 | TRBV3-1/TRBV3-2 | few | CASSLKGANQPQHF | TGTGCCAGCAGCCTAAAGGGGGCGAATCAGCCCCAGCATTTT
TRBD2 | TRBJ2-2 | TRBV5-1 | - | CASSSGLAGSGELFF | TGCGCCAGCAGCTCGGGACTAGCGGGGTCTGGGGAGCTGTTTTTT
- | TRBJ2-7 | TRBV6-5 | - | CASSWAGGQQYF | TGTGCCAGCAGTTGGGCAGGGGGGCAGCAGTACTTC
- | TRBJ2-1 | TRBV5-4 | - | CASSLGDRRSYNEQFF | TGTGCCAGCAGCTTGGGCGATAGGAGGTCCTACAATGAGCAGTTCTTC
- | TRBJ2-1 | TRBV12-3/TRBV12-4 | - | CASNGGQGEQFF | TGTGCCAGTAACGGGGGCCAGGGTGAGCAGTTCTTC
TRBD1 | TRBJ2-2 | TRBV5-1 | - | CASSLRQGRNTGELFF | TGCGCCAGCAGCTTACGACAGGGACGTAACACCGGGGAGCTGTTTTTT
- | TRBJ2-5 | TRBV19 | - | CASSIQASGETQYF | TGTGCCAGTAGTATACAAGCCAGTGGAGAGACCCAGTACTTC
- | TRBJ1-1 | TRBV27 | - | CASSLRGAGTEAFF | TGTGCCAGCAGTTTAAGGGGGGCCGGCACTGAAGCTTTCTTT
TRBD1 | TRBJ1-1 | TRBV10-2 | - | CASSESGGGNTEAFF | TGCGCCAGCAGTGAGTCAGGGGGCGGGAACACTGAAGCTTTCTTT
- | TRBJ2-7 | TRBV5-4 | - | CASSFRDEQYF | TGTGCCAGCAGTTTTCGGGACGAGCAGTACTTC
TRBD2 | TRBJ2-3 | TRBV5-1 | - | CASSPVRRGALTDTQYF | TGCGCCAGCAGCCCGGTCAGGCGGGGGGCTCTTACAGATACGCAGTATTTT
TRBD2 | TRBJ2-1 | TRBV29-1 | - | CSVDTSGGLSYNEQFF | TGCAGCGTTGACACTAGCGGGGGTCTATCCTACAATGAGCAGTTCTTC
- | TRBJ1-2 | TRBV7-2 | - | CASSLALGYNDGYTF | TGTGCCAGCAGCTTAGCGCTAGGGTACAACGATGGCTACACCTTC
- | TRBJ2-7 | TRBV5-4 | - | CASIRRGKFYEQYF | TGTGCCAGCATACGACGGGGTAAGTTTTACGAGCAGTACTTC
- | TRBJ2-4 | TRBV30 | - | CAWRVGNIQYF | TGTGCCTGGAGAGTCGGGAACATTCAGTACTTC
- | TRBJ1-4 | TRBV2 | - | CASGNRGLFF | TGTGCCAGCGGGAACCGGGGACTGTTTTTT
- | TRBJ2-2 | TRBV2 | - | CASSKNRVGELFF | TGTGCCAGCAGCAAGAACAGGGTCGGGGAGCTGTTTTTT
- | TRBJ2-2 | TRBV27 | - | CASTQGVAGTGELFF | TGTGCCAGCACCCAGGGGGTAGCGGGGACCGGGGAGCTGTTTTTT
- | TRBJ2-1 | TRBV6-2/TRBV6-3 | - | CASSYTNRRQFF | TGTGCCAGCAGTTACACCAATAGAAGACAGTTCTTC
- | TRBJ2-5 | TRBV3-1/TRBV3-2 | - | CASSQDLGGETQYF | TGTGCCAGCAGCCAAGATCTTGGGGGAGAGACCCAGTACTTC
- | TRBJ1-2 | TRBV5-1 | - | CASSQDVSGGYTF | TGCGCCAGCAGCCAAGACGTGTCTGGGGGCTACACCTTC
- | TRBJ2-7 | TRBV3-1/TRBV3-2 | - | CASSQTGFEQYF | TGTGCCAGCAGCCAAACTGGGTTCGAGCAGTACTTC
- | TRBJ2-7 | TRBV12-3/TRBV12-4 | - | CASRKGFEQYF | TGTGCCAGCAGGAAGGGGTTCGAGCAGTACTTC
- | TRBJ2-7 | TRBV5-4 | - | CASSRWASDEQYF | TGTGCCAGCAGCCGATGGGCGAGCGATGAGCAGTACTTC
- | TRBJ1-4 | TRBV19 | - | CASSIKVSNEKLFF | TGTGCCAGTAGTATAAAAGTCTCCAATGAAAAACTGTTTTTT
- | TRBJ2-5 | TRBV3-1/TRBV3-2 | once | CASTRVGETQYF | TGTGCCAGCACCAGGGTTGGGGAGACCCAGTACTTC
TRBD1 | TRBJ1-6 | TRBV25-1 | - | CASSGRDSPSPLHF | TGTGCCAGCAGTGGTAGGGACAGTCCTTCACCCCTCCACTTT
- | TRBJ1-4 | TRBV5-6 | - | CASSFGLSEKLFF | TGTGCCAGCAGCTTTGGACTCTCCGAAAAACTGTTTTTT
- | TRBJ2-5 | TRBV5-6 | few | CASSTLGGARETQYF | TGTGCCAGCAGCACCCTAGGCGGGGCCCGGGAGACCCAGTACTTC
- | TRBJ2-3 | TRBV10-3 | - | CAIMGGQAADTQYF | TGTGCCATCATGGGTGGTCAAGCGGCAGATACGCAGTATTTT
- | TRBJ2-6 | TRBV6-5 | - | CASSSGRHSGANVLTF | TGTGCCAGCAGTTCAGGACGCCACTCTGGGGCCAACGTCCTGACTTTC
- | TRBJ1-4 | TRBV30 | - | CAWNLPGPGDEKLFF | TGTGCCTGGAACCTCCCGGGGCCCGGGGATGAAAAACTGTTTTTT
- | TRBJ2-2 | TRBV5-5 | - | CASSLVTIAGELFF | TGTGCCAGCAGCTTGGTTACAATCGCCGGGGAGCTGTTTTTT
TRBD2 | TRBJ2-1 | TRBV7-9 | - | CASSTTGTSGGASYNEQFF | TGTGCCAGCAGCACAACCGGGACTAGCGGGGGGGCCTCCTACAATGAGCAGTTCTTC
- | TRBJ1-1 | TRBV7-9 | - | CASSLEGGTEAFF | TGTGCCAGCAGCTTAGAGGGGGGGACTGAAGCTTTCTTT